The subject of this entry is one T cell receptor beta chain. The record originates from a study of T cell changes during pregnancy in multiple sclerosis. Using immunoSEQ multiplex PCR, the repertoire was profiled, and TCRdb retains in-frame clones only, with some absent. The sample includes 75,000 to 90,000 clones, roughly nine tenths of them seen just once. The source was PBMCs, collected in the first trimester of pregnancy. The receptor was derived from a female donor in good health, serving as a control in a pregnancy study. Some clones in this sample may be carry-over from other donors' samples.

The chain's CDR3 is CASSDNEADTQYF. DNA of the CDR3: TGTGCCAGCAGTGATAACGAGGCAGACACCCAGTACTTC. V and J are TRBV2 and TRBJ2-5, with no clear D. This CDR3 comprises 13 residues. V gave up 3 bases and J gave up 8 bases, with 13 bases separating them. The germline V gene encodes CDR1 SNHLY and CDR2 FYNNEI.